This T cell receptor (beta chain) was recorded in a study of graft-versus-host responses after intestinal transplantation. Overall study: For approximately three years after anti-thymocyte globulin induction, all recipients took tacrolimus and steroids. Study results and limitations: Recipient marrow contained GvH clones, some of which appeared first in ileum or blood.

This clone was observed a single time. The antigen is unknown. The CDR3 has 13 amino acids. Trimming took 2 bases from V and 4 from J, leaving 9 bases between them. Germline CDR1 and CDR2: SGHNT and YYREEE (reference sequence). Data came from immunoSEQ multiplex PCR; TCRdb stores just in-frame clones and leaves some out. The sample holds tens of thousands of clones; 89% are singletons and the top ten take 2.5%. The specimen comprised unstimulated CD8+ T cells sorted from spleen or lymph node cells, sampled before intestinal transplant. The rearrangement uses TRBV5-4 and TRBJ1-2; D call uncertain. The source of this sequence is a human donor who received an intestinal transplant. CDR3 sequence: CASSFDLRYGYTF. As DNA, the CDR3 is TGTGCCAGCAGCTTCGACTTGCGCTATGGCTACACCTTC.